This record looks at one T cell receptor beta chain sequence and its context. Germline V gene sequence: CDR1 MDHEN, CDR2 SYDVKM. V was trimmed by 7 bases and J by 3 bases, leaving 13 bases between them. The CDR3 consists of 15 residues. Sequencing used immunoSEQ multiplex PCR; TCRdb keeps in-frame clones, though not all of them. The sample comprises over 75,000 clones, 80% to 90% of which are singletons, and around 29% rests with the top ten. The data were taken from a study of T cell responses to AZD1222 COVID-19 vaccine. The specimen was peripheral blood, collected on day 0 of AZD1222 vaccination. The chain has TRBV28 and TRBJ2-6, with D possibly matching TRBD2 (6 bases). This clonotype was sampled from an adult in good health. The CDR3 DNA reads TGTGCCAGCAAACTGGGGGGAAGTGGGGCCAACGTCCTGACTTTC. Protein sequence: CASKLGGSGANVLTF. The whole variable domain, filled in from reference TRBV28 and TRBJ2-6, reads DVKVTQSSRYLVKRTGEKVFLECVQDMDHENMFWYRQDPGLGLRLIYFSYDVKMKEKGDIPEGYSVSREKKERFSLILESASTNQTSMYLCASKLGGSGANVLTFGAGSRLTVL.